The subject of this entry is one T cell receptor beta chain. Its antigen remains unknown. CDR1 is MGHRA, CDR2 YSYEKL, per germline. The CDR3 runs to 15 residues. V gave up 1 base and J gave up 5 bases; unmatched junction bases: 5. These data are taken from a study of beta chain features in type 1 diabetes. Points from the study as a whole: Across patients, naive, central memory and Treg TCRB repertoires exhibited apparently greater similarity than was observed across healthy donors. When Type 1 diabetes patients were examined, their TCRB CDR3s proved moderately but significantly shorter in all four CD4+ subsets. Any HLA-type effect on TCRB rearrangement remained unresolved here.

Sequenced material consisted of expressed TCRB transcripts (all of the isolated RNA was reverse transcribed). TCRdb's copy holds only in-frame clones and misses some; the assay was immunoSEQ multiplex PCR. In the table there are 300,000 or so clones, roughly 8% of which are singletons. This receptor was obtained from a woman aged 18-29 years in good health. The material sequenced was central memory CD4+ T cells from blood. The chain employs TRBV4-1 and TRBJ1-2, with TRBD1 matching 9 bases. The CDR3 protein is CASSQATGGLYGYTF. CDR3 coding DNA: TGCGCCAGCAGCCAAGCCACAGGGGGCTTATATGGCTACACCTTC.